A few counts support the clone carrying this T cell receptor beta chain. A much larger clone differs from this one at a single base, so this may be a read error. Sampling of bone marrow took place during active disease in every patient. The entry originates in a study of read filtering for tumor transcriptome and immune sequencing. Study as a whole: Patients were 17 male and about 14 female, mean age around 66 years, range about 40 to 85. R-ISS stage counts were eight or nine for I, about 16 for II, six or seven for III. Per sample, TCR-region reads ranged about 4 to 11 million by IR-seq, 85 to 1273 by RNA-seq.

This library used approximately 0.4 ug RNA and molecular barcoded adaptors spanning alpha/delta and beta/gamma chains. TCRdb processed the reads anew with MiXCR; each CDR3 protein has one entry. Here the sample spans 100,000 to 150,000 distinct CDR3 sequences, 13% being singletons. The CDR3 sequence is 13 residues long. With 11 bases removed from V and 5 bases from J, the gap between germline ends came to 15 bases. The V gene's germline CDR1 is MNHEY and CDR2 SMNVEV (reference sequence). The V gene is TRBV27, the J gene TRBJ1-4; D perhaps matches TRBD1 (5 bases). The sequenced sample consisted of a population of CD138-negative cells sorted from bone marrow. The receptor was derived from a donor over 35 with multiple myeloma. CDR3 sequence (DNA): TGTGCCTGCAAAAAGGGACCGAATGAAAAACTGTTTTTT. It translates to CACKKGPNEKLFF.